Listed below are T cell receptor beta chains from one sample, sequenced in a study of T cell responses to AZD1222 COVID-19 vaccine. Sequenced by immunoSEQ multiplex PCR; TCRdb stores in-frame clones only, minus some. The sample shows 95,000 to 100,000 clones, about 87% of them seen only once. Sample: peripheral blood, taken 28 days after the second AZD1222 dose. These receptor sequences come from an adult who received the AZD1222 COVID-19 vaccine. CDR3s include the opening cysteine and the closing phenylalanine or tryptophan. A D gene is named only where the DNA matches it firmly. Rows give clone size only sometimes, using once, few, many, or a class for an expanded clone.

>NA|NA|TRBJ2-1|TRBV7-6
CASSLAQALSSYNEQFF
TGTGCCAGCAGCTTAGCGCAGGCCTTAAGCTCCTACAATGAGCAGTTCTTC
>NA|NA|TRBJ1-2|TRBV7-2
CASSLDSSNYGYTF
TGTGCCAGCAGCTTAGACAGCTCTAACTATGGCTACACCTTC
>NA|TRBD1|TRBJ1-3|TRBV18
CASSPIEGATGNTIYF
TGTGCCAGCTCACCAATCGAGGGGGCAACTGGAAACACCATATATTTT
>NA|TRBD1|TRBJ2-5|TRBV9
CASSETGEETQYF
TGTGCCAGCAGCGAGACAGGGGAAGAGACCCAGTACTTC
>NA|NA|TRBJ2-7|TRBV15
CATSGGGDQDEQYF
TGTGCCACCAGCGGAGGGGGCGACCAGGACGAGCAGTACTTC
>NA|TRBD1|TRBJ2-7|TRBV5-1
CASSVQTGVGNYEQYF
TGCGCCAGCAGCGTCCAGACAGGGGTGGGGAACTACGAGCAGTACTTC
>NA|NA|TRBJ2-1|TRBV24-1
CATSATQSRNEQFF
TGTGCCACCAGTGCCACCCAGTCGCGGAATGAGCAGTTCTTC
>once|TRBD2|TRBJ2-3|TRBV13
CASSLPATSGDTDTQYF
TGTGCCAGCAGCCTCCCCGCGACTAGCGGGGACACAGATACGCAGTATTTT
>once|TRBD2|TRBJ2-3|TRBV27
CASSSHSGLAGTDTQYF
TGTGCCAGCAGTTCCCACTCTGGACTAGCGGGAACAGATACGCAGTATTTT
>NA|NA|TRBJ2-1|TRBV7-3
CASSTPEGDEQFF
TGTGCCAGCAGCACACCCGAGGGGGATGAGCAGTTCTTC
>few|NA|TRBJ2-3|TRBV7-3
CASSSGILFTDTQYF
TGTGCCAGCAGCTCAGGGATTCTCTTCACAGATACGCAGTATTTT
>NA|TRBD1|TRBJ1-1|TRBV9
CASSVGVGGLGTEAFF
TGTGCCAGCAGCGTAGGAGTAGGGGGCCTAGGCACTGAAGCTTTCTTT
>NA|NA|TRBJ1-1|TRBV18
CASLRRGGNTEAFF
TGTGCCAGCCTACGGCGGGGCGGGAACACTGAAGCTTTCTTT
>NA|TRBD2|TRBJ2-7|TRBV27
CASSTGLAGYGTYEQYF
TGTGCCAGCAGTACGGGACTAGCGGGTTACGGCACCTACGAGCAGTACTTC
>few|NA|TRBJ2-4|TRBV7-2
CASSWMRLGRENIQYF
TGTGCCAGCAGCTGGATGAGGTTGGGGCGGGAAAACATTCAGTACTTC
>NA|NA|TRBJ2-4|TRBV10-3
CATWEARGKNIQYF
TGTGCCACTTGGGAGGCACGGGGCAAAAACATTCAGTACTTC
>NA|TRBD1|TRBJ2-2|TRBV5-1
CASSLQTGGVGELFF
TGCGCCAGCAGCTTGCAGACAGGGGGTGTCGGGGAGCTGTTTTTT
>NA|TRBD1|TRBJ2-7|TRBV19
CASSRGSGDSSYEQYF
TGTGCCAGTAGTAGGGGTTCAGGGGACAGTTCCTACGAGCAGTACTTC
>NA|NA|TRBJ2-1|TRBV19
CASSTAGYNEQFF
TGTGCCAGTAGTACCGCAGGCTACAATGAGCAGTTCTTC
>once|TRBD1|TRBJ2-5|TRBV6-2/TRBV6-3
CASSLNRGQETQYF
TGTGCCAGCAGTTTAAACAGGGGTCAAGAGACCCAGTACTTC
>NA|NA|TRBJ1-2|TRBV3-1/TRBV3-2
CASSQGRRGNYGYTF
TGTGCCAGCAGCCAAGGGCGGAGGGGAAACTATGGCTACACCTTC
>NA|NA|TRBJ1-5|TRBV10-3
CAISEGGGNQPQHF
TGTGCCATCAGTGAGGGGGGTGGCAATCAGCCCCAGCATTTT
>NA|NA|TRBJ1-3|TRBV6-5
CASRSDGALTIYF
TGTGCCAGCAGATCGGACGGAGCTCTAACCATATATTTT